Included here is one T cell receptor (beta chain) sequence, with context. V was cut by 1 base and J by 4 bases, with 23 bases left in between. Germline values: CDR1 SSHAT, CDR2 FNYEAQ (reference sequence). The CDR3 covers 19 residues. This entry comes from a study of blood T cell repertoires in COVID-19. Study as a whole: Samples representing acute and convalescent COVID-19 were sourced from the United States, Italy and Spain. The cDNA or gDNA used as material had been derived from T cells, B-cell-depleted T cells, or PBMCs.

Original methodology: Estimation of nucleated cell counts relied on the amplification of reference gene primers. Repertoires were generated with immunoSEQ multiplex PCR, while TCRdb's copy carries only in-frame clones and drops some. V and J calls and clone size follow that table, whereas D and trimming were derived from the DNA. This repertoire shows 46,000 or so clones, over 80% found once; its top ten account for roughly 12%. The source of this sequence is a human donor in a cohort sampled during active COVID-19. The sequenced material came from peripheral blood. The chain has TRBV7-7 and TRBJ2-1, with a possible D match to TRBD2 (7 bases). CDR3 sequence: CASSLDGGARHARYNEQFF. CDR3 bases: TGTGCCAGCAGCTTAGATGGGGGGGCGCGACATGCGAGATACAATGAGCAGTTCTTC.